Here is one T cell receptor beta chain with its context. This clone was counted a few times. This receptor's antigen is unknown. The record has no base qualities; no much larger clone is one base away. This sample is part of a study of beta chain features in type 1 diabetes (dated by TCRdb to the late 2010s). Notes on the research overall: Patients and healthy donors did not differ in mean age, gender distribution, total cell number or subset yield. Naive and central memory subsets were obtained from all 30 or so donors, but regulatory and stem cell-like memory subsets were isolated from only 8 patients and 8 healthy donors. The study compared the TCRB repertoires of sorted circulating CD4+ T cell subsets in recently diagnosed type 1 diabetes patients with those in matched healthy donors. A total of roughly 100,000,000 sorted cells were examined across all samples, and the number of cells per subset was strongly correlated with RNA yield.

What the research found in general, with its limitations: PCR may preferentially amplify shorter templates, but because patient and control samples were amplified and corrected together, any resulting skew would affect both groups equally. In all four CD4+ subsets, TCRB CDR3 length was moderately but significantly shorter in type 1 diabetes patients. Because the HLA sub-analyses included only small numbers of individuals, any influence of HLA type on TCRB rearrangement was left unresolved. Naive, central memory and regulatory TCRB repertoires appeared to be more alike among patients than among healthy donors. Fewer insertions and more nucleotide deletions at VDJ recombination sites were observed in patients with type 1 diabetes, implying thymic rearrangement abnormalities. Because cDNA was sequenced instead of genomic DNA, highly expressing activated cells could be over-represented, though the groups showed no difference in activation or CD3 levels.

From the cysteine up to the phenylalanine, the CDR3 has a length of 12 residues. The entry retains the CDR3 DNA only, 36 bases that are in frame from base 1. In the germline V gene, CDR1 corresponds to MDHEN and CDR2 to SYDVKM. V loses 6 bases of germline sequence and J loses 1 base, and the interval between the two ends is 7 bases. All of the isolated RNA was reverse transcribed with the High Capacity cDNA Reverse Transcription Kit, so expressed TCRB transcripts were sequenced. Naive, central memory and regulatory T cell samples underwent deep immunoSEQ sequencing, averaging about 3.57 million total reads per sample. Sorted cells were lysed in RLT buffer and RNA was extracted with DNase-treated RNeasy Micro or Mini kits, depending on cell number. Each cell subset was processed on its own to prevent cross-contamination, while patient and healthy donor samples were processed together. The immunoSEQ multiplex PCR was used to amplify TCRB sequences from cDNA, yielding 87-bp fragments that span the CDR3 region. Amplicons were sequenced on the Illumina HiSeq platform. Per the original workflow: PCR bias was computationally corrected using synthetic template baselines, reads within Hamming distance 2 were collapsed, and singletons that could not be merged were discarded. By aligning reads against IMGT, V, D and J genes, CDR3 length, and insertions or deletions at six rearrangement sites were assigned. Within each subset, clonotype counts were normalized to the number of sorted cells before true diversity and Gini coefficients were calculated with the tcR R package. The overlap coefficient, calculated on TCRB nucleotide sequences, was used to quantify repertoire sharing. Out-of-frame TCRB sequences from naive cells were analyzed as a proxy for the pre-selection repertoire. The table was pulled from immuneACCESS by TCRdb, which kept in-frame rearrangements only. Such tables lose some clones; where checked, under half of the loss comes from unresolved V genes, and the rest has no known cause. V, J and clone size are taken as reported in that table, and D and trimming were inferred from the DNA itself. This sample has 250,000 to 300,000 clones in its table, and 14% of those were observed once. The top ten clonotypes cover about 0.015% of the sample.

Each donor gave one peripheral blood draw, averaging roughly 100 mL, which was collected into heparinised tubes. A BD FACSAria II and a panel including CD45RO, CCR7, CD25, CD127, CD95 and CD27 were used to sort naive, central memory, regulatory and stem cell-like memory CD4+ T cells. A purity above 95% was achieved for all sorted populations. PBMCs were isolated immediately by Lymphoprep density gradient centrifugation and stained directly without culture. So that batch effects would be minimized, each experiment stained and sorted samples in pairs, pairing one healthy donor with one patient. This TCR derives from a man aged 30 to 45 with type 1 diabetes. The rearrangement joined TRBV28 to TRBJ2-7; the D gene is perhaps TRBD1, from 6 matching bases. Sequencing used naive CD4+ T cells from blood. Read against the paper, the sample's cell subset or site label means: true naive CD4+ T cells. The CDR3 protein is CASRTGSYEQYF. The bases read TGTGCCAGCAGGACAGGTTCCTACGAGCAGTACTTC.